The 20 T cell receptor beta chains below come from one sample, sequenced in a study of blood T cell repertoires in COVID-19. Generated by immunoSEQ multiplex PCR, the TCRdb table keeps only in-frame clones and is missing some. The data contain approximately 280,000 clones, roughly 89% of them singletons. Sequencing input: PBMCs or T cells enriched from blood (not recorded which). These receptors were collected from a woman aged 40 to 50 who had recovered from COVID-19.

The rearrangement uses TRBV5-1 and TRBJ2-1; D is unclear. The germline CDR1 and CDR2 sequences are SGHRS and YFSETQ. V was cut by 0 bases and J by 9 bases, with 10 bases left in between. The CDR3 is made up of 13 amino acids. The CDR3 DNA reads TGCGCCAGCAGCTTGGTTGTATCTTCTGAGCAGTTCTTC. As protein: CASSLVVSSEQFF.

The V and J genes are TRBV28 and TRBJ1-5; D not resolved. CDR1 is MDHEN, CDR2 SYDVKM, per germline. This CDR3 comprises 16 residues. Trimming pared 10 bases from V and 7 bases from J, leaving 26 bases between. The CDR3 coding sequence is TGTGCCACCACTTCTCGGGGATTCCCCTTAGGACAGCCCCAGCATTTT. As protein: CATTSRGFPLGQPQHF.

The chain has TRBV7-8 and TRBJ1-5; TRBD1 matches 11 bases. This CDR3 spans 14 amino acids. V was clipped by 5 bases and J by 6 bases; unmatched bases: 3. From germline, CDR1 is SGHVS and CDR2 FQNEAQ. CDR3 in DNA: TGTGCCAGCAGCCGGACAGGGGGCTTTCAGCCCCAGCATTTT. Its translation is CASSRTGGFQPQHF.

This chain uses TRBV28 with TRBJ1-5; D is ambiguous. Germline CDR1 MDHEN, CDR2 SYDVKM. V lost 5 bases and J lost 7, with 15 bases in between. The CDR3 length is 14 residues. DNA for the CDR3: TGTGCCAGCAGTCCAGAAAACCGGGAACAGCCCCAGCATTTT. It yields the protein CASSPENREQPQHF.

This clone appeared once. This chain connects TRBV5-1 to TRBJ1-4; D may be TRBD1 (6 bases). The CDR3 runs to 15 residues. Trimming cost V 5 bases and J 4 bases, with 15 bases left between them. Germline V gives CDR1 SGHRS, CDR2 YFSETQ. CDR3 sequence: CASSRSTGINEKLFF. The CDR3 region has the DNA TGCGCCAGCAGTCGATCCACAGGGATTAATGAAAAACTGTTTTTT.

There are a few counts of this clone. The junction departs from the called germline gene at one end, perhaps through a read error. The chain has TRBV7-9 and TRBJ2-3; 12 bases are a match to TRBD1. Looked up from germline, CDR1 is SEHNR and CDR2 is FQNEAQ (reference sequence). The CDR3 has 16 amino acids. CDR3 region: CASNLKGQGAAYTQYF. The CDR3 DNA sequence: TGTGCCAGCAACTTAAAGGGACAGGGGGCGGCATATACGCAGTATTTT.

The rearrangement links TRBV9 to TRBJ1-1; 9 nucleotides line up with TRBD1. The CDR3 length is 15 residues. Trimming took 4 bases from V and 7 from J; bases not matched to a gene: 11. Germline V gene data show CDR1 as SGDLS and CDR2 as YYNGEE. Here the CDR3 DNA reads TGTGCCAGCAGCACCGGGACAGGGTATCCCCGTGAAGCTTTCTTT. Translation: CASSTGTGYPREAFF.

This clone has only a few counts. The chain couples TRBV3-1 (or the pseudogene TRBV3-2) to TRBJ2-7; TRBD2 matches 12 bases. Germline V gene sequence: CDR1 LGHDT, CDR2 YNNKEL (reference sequence). V lost 6 bases, J lost 3 bases, and 9 bases stayed unmatched. The CDR3 runs to 16 residues. CDR3 sequence reads: CASSTGGLAGIYEQYF. The CDR3 DNA is TGTGCCAGCAGTACGGGCGGACTAGCGGGAATCTACGAGCAGTACTTC.

The V gene is TRBV11-3, the J gene TRBJ2-1; D call uncertain. Trimming shortened V by 5 bases and J by 8 bases, and 13 bases separated the two germline ends. CDR1 and CDR2 (germline): SGHNT, YENEEA. This CDR3 region has 13 residues. The CDR3 is CASSLRRSDEQFF. The CDR3 DNA reads as TGTGCCAGCAGCCTCCGCCGGAGCGATGAGCAGTTCTTC.

V usage is TRBV7-9 and J usage is TRBJ2-2; 7 bases agree with TRBD1. The V segment lost 6 bases and the J segment 7 bases; nucleotides outside the gene matches: 5. The CDR3 length is 13 residues. CDR1 and CDR2 (germline): SEHNR, FQNEAQ (reference sequence). As DNA, the CDR3 is TGTGCCAGCAGACCCACAGGGGTCGGGGAGCTGTTTTTT. Translation gives CASRPTGVGELFF.

The chain carries TRBV10-2 and TRBJ2-7; tentative D call: TRBD1 (5 bases). The CDR3 has 13 residues. Trimming shortened V by 6 bases and J by 6 bases, and 15 bases separated the two germline ends. Germline assignment: CDR1 WSHSY and CDR2 SAAADI. The CDR3 reads CASSLFAGPEQYF. The CDR3 DNA sequence: TGCGCCAGCAGCCTATTCGCAGGGCCCGAGCAGTACTTC.

The V gene is TRBV30, the J gene TRBJ2-1, with 9 bases identical to TRBD2. The CDR3 length is 15 residues. Germline trimming cut 4 bases from V and 7 bases from J; bases unmatched to any gene: 11. CDR1 is GTSNPN and CDR2 is SVGIG in the germline V gene (reference sequence). As DNA, the CDR3 is TGTGCCTGGACCCTAGCGGGATTGGGAGGAAATGAGCAGTTCTTC. It encodes CAWTLAGLGGNEQFF.

V is TRBV7-3 and J is TRBJ2-1, with 14 bases matching TRBD2. CDR1 is SGHTA, CDR2 FQGTGA, per germline. The CDR3 contains 16 residues. V was clipped by 5 bases and J by 7 bases; unmatched bases: 7. The CDR3 is CASSPTSGRALNEQFF. CDR3 DNA sequence: TGTGCCAGCAGCCCGACTAGCGGGAGGGCCTTGAATGAGCAGTTCTTC.

In DNA form, the CDR3 reads TGTGCCAGCAGTCCAGGGGATTGGAACACTGAAGCTTTCTTT. It codes for CASSPGDWNTEAFF. V is TRBV7-8 and J is TRBJ1-1; D is possibly TRBD1 (6 bases). CDR1 and CDR2 (germline): SGHVS, FQNEAQ. The CDR3 is 14 amino acids. V dropped 6 bases and J dropped 1 base, with 12 bases sitting between them.

The rearrangement uses TRBV15 and TRBJ2-7; D possibly corresponds to TRBD2 (8 bases). Germline assignment: CDR1 LNHNV and CDR2 YYDKDF (reference sequence). The CDR3 is made up of 16 amino acids. V was cut by 0 bases and J by 3 bases, with 15 bases left in between. The CDR3 DNA reads TGTGCCACCAGCAGAGATTTAGCGGGACAGATCTACGAGCAGTACTTC. Its protein is CATSRDLAGQIYEQYF.

A few counts support this clone. This chain links TRBV29-1 with TRBJ1-1, with TRBD1 identical over 10 bases. Germline-derived CDR1 and CDR2 are SQVTM and ANQGSEA. The trim removed 8 bases at V and 4 bases at J, leaving 7 bases unmatched. The CDR3 is made up of 13 amino acids. This chain's CDR3 is CSTRQGASTEAFF. The CDR3 DNA sequence: TGCAGCACGAGACAGGGGGCGAGCACTGAAGCTTTCTTT.

CDR3 nucleotide sequence: TGTGCCAGCAGTCAGGGAGGCGGGATAGATACGCAGTATTTT. Its protein product is CASSQGGGIDTQYF. The gene calls are TRBV6-6 and TRBJ2-3; D might be TRBD2 (6 bases). The V and J ends lost 5 bases and 5 bases respectively, with 14 bases between them. CDR1 and CDR2 (germline): MNHNY, SVGAGI (reference sequence). The CDR3 has 14 residues.

In its sample, this clone was seen a few times. Other DNA variants within this sample encode the same CDR3. The chain links TRBV7-9 to TRBJ2-7; TRBD2 is a possible D gene (6 bases). This CDR3 has 14 residues. V lost 0 bases and J 2 bases, leaving 8 bases between the germline ends. Germline CDR1 and CDR2: SEHNR and FQNEAQ (reference sequence). CDR3 sequence: CASSLAGGAYEQYF. The CDR3 coding sequence is TGTGCCAGCAGCTTAGCGGGCGGGGCCTACGAGCAGTACTTC. Variable domain in full (rest from reference TRBV7-9 and TRBJ2-7): DTGVSQNPRHKITKRGQNVTFRCDPISEHNRLYWYRQTLGQGPEFLTYFQNEAQLEKSRLLSDRFSAERPKGSFSTLEIQRTEQGDSAMYLCASSLAGGAYEQYFGPGTRLTVT.

This chain uses TRBV10-1 with TRBJ2-1; 11 positions match TRBD1. Trimming cost V 4 bases and J 8 bases; bases outside gene matches: 10. Germline values: CDR1 WNHNN, CDR2 SYGVQD (reference sequence). The CDR3 is 16 amino acids. The CDR3 DNA reads as TGCGCCAGCAGTGGAACCCGGGACAGGGGGAGGTATGAGCAGTTCTTC. Protein sequence: CASSGTRDRGRYEQFF.

This clone was observed a single time. V and J are TRBV7-2 and TRBJ2-1; 9 nucleotides agree with TRBD2. This CDR3 is built from 13 residues. Trimming cost V 10 bases and J 10 bases; bases outside gene matches: 11. Germline CDR1 SGHTA, CDR2 FQGNSA. The CDR3 reads CAIRREGLPEQFF. Written as DNA, the CDR3 is TGTGCCATCCGGCGGGAGGGCCTCCCCGAGCAGTTCTTC.